The 27 T cell receptor beta chains reported below all come from one sample, sequenced in a study of cytomegalovirus exposure and HLA in healthy donors. Researchers ran the PCR with 60 Vbeta and 13 Jbeta primers. Data came from immunoSEQ multiplex PCR; TCRdb stores just in-frame clones and leaves some out. The sample lists approximately 150,000 clones; around 85% were seen once. Sequencing was carried out using PBMCs. Every receptor here comes from a woman aged 25 to 39 in good health and CMV-seronegative.

The rearrangement links TRBV7-2 to TRBJ1-6; D is perhaps TRBD1 (5 bases). Trimming shortened V by 6 bases and J by 9 bases, and 15 bases separated the two germline ends. Germline V gene lookup returns CDR1 SGHTA and CDR2 FQGNSA. The length of the CDR3 is 14 residues. CDR3 nucleotide sequence: TGTGCCAGCAGGCCTTATATGGGGGGTTCACCCCTCCACTTT. Its translation: CASRPYMGGSPLHF.

The chain recombines TRBV4-1 with TRBJ1-2; D ambiguous. The CDR3 is 15 amino acids. Deletions cut 1 base from V and 4 bases from J, with 13 bases between. CDR1 and CDR2 (germline): MGHRA, YSYEKL. The CDR3 nucleotides read TGCGCCAGCAGCCAAGTAGTCACGCAACCCTATGGCTACACCTTC. Protein sequence: CASSQVVTQPYGYTF.

The chain couples TRBV11-2 to TRBJ2-2; no clear D. Germline CDR1 and CDR2: SGHAT and FQNNGV. V was trimmed by 1 base and J by 1 base, leaving 7 bases between them. The CDR3 sequence is 15 residues long. CDR3 DNA sequence: TGTGCCAGCAGCTTAGTACAAGTGAACACCGGGGAGCTGTTTTTT. The encoded protein is CASSLVQVNTGELFF.

This chain uses TRBV30 with TRBJ2-7, with TRBD1 as a possible D gene (5 bases). The CDR3 has 15 amino acids. Germline V gives CDR1 GTSNPN, CDR2 SVGIG (reference sequence). Deletions cut 0 bases from V and 2 bases from J, with 14 bases between. CDR3: CAWSVGRREPYEQYF. Written as DNA, the CDR3 is TGTGCCTGGAGTGTAGGGCGCAGGGAACCCTACGAGCAGTACTTC.

V and J are TRBV15 and TRBJ2-7; D uncertain. Germline V gene data show CDR1 as LNHNV and CDR2 as YYDKDF (reference sequence). The CDR3 totals 12 residues. The V end was cut by 1 base, the J end by 4 bases, with 5 bases between. CDR3 nucleotide sequence: TGTGCCACCAGCAGAGTCGGGTACGAGCAGTACTTC. This encodes CATSRVGYEQYF.

This clone was detected only a few times. The chain joins TRBV9 to TRBJ1-2, with D tentatively TRBD1 (5 bases). V lost 0 bases and J 4 bases, leaving 10 bases between the germline ends. The germline V gene encodes CDR1 SGDLS and CDR2 YYNGEE. CDR3 length: 14 amino acids. The CDR3 here is CASSVDRQAYGYTF. Written as DNA, the CDR3 is TGTGCCAGCAGCGTAGACAGGCAGGCCTATGGCTACACCTTC.

The V gene is TRBV7-2, the J gene TRBJ1-2; D perhaps matches TRBD1 (5 bases). In germline, CDR1 is SGHTA, CDR2 FQGNSA. This CDR3 comprises 12 residues. Trimming cost V 3 bases and J 12 bases, with 14 bases left between them. The CDR3 sequence: CASSLNGAANTF. CDR3 in DNA: TGTGCCAGCAGCTTGAATGGGGCCGCAAACACCTTC.

This clone was counted only a few times. The chain couples TRBV30 to TRBJ2-7, with 11 bases identical to TRBD2. Germline values: CDR1 GTSNPN, CDR2 SVGIG (reference sequence). V gave up 5 bases and J gave up 4 bases; unmatched junction bases: 1. This CDR3 contains 12 residues. This CDR3 is CAWSSGRYEQYF. The CDR3 DNA reads as TGTGCCTGGTCTAGCGGGAGGTACGAGCAGTACTTC. Full variable domain (rest looked up from reference TRBV30 and TRBJ2-7): SQTIHQWPATLVQPVGSPLSLECTVEGTSNPNLYWYRQAAGRGLQLLFYSVGIGQISSEVPQNLSASRPQDRQFILSSKKLLLSDSGFYLCAWSSGRYEQYFGPGTRLTVT.

V usage is TRBV5-5 and J usage is TRBJ2-7; a weak D match, TRBD1 (6 bases). CDR1 and CDR2 from the germline V gene are SGHKS and YYEKEE (reference sequence). This CDR3 contains 12 residues. V dropped 2 bases and J dropped 7 bases, with 10 bases sitting between them. The CDR3 bases are TGTGCCAGCAGCTTTAACAGGGCGGAGCAGTACTTC. This sequence encodes CASSFNRAEQYF.

J is TRBJ2-7 and V is TRBV5-1, with D perhaps matching TRBD1 (6 bases). Germline V gives CDR1 SGHRS, CDR2 YFSETQ. The CDR3 is 16 residues long. Trimming shortened V by 0 bases and J by 0 bases, and 13 bases separated the two germline ends. The CDR3 DNA follows: TGCGCCAGCAGCTTGGGGTCAGGGGCCGCCTCCTACGAGCAGTACTTC. This encodes CASSLGSGAASYEQYF.

The CDR3 reads CASSITRGNEQFF. CDR3 bases: TGTGCCAGTAGTATAACGCGGGGCAATGAGCAGTTCTTC. V and J are TRBV19 and TRBJ2-1, with a possible D match to TRBD2 (6 bases). There are 13 residues in the CDR3. The ends were cut back, 2 bases at V and 6 bases at J, with 8 bases in the middle. Germline V gene lookup returns CDR1 LNHDA and CDR2 SQIVND (reference sequence).

The table lists this clone with a few counts. The chain couples TRBV4-3 to TRBJ1-6; TRBD1 matches 9 bases. CDR3 length equals 15 residues. Germline V gene data show CDR1 as LGHNA and CDR2 as YSLEER. Losses at the gene ends were 2 bases for V and 7 bases for J; bases not matched to a gene: 3. CDR3 sequence (DNA): TGCGCCAGCAGCCAATTCGGGACAGGGAATTCACCCCTCCACTTT. Residues: CASSQFGTGNSPLHF.

V gene TRBV10-3 combines with J gene TRBJ2-7; a possible D gene is TRBD1 (5 bases). Germline V gene data show CDR1 as ENHRY and CDR2 as SYGVKD. Trimming took 6 bases from V and 5 from J, leaving 14 bases between them. The CDR3 loop spans 13 amino acids. CDR3 DNA: TGTGCCATCAGCCAACAAGAAGGGGACGAGCAGTACTTC. Residues: CAISQQEGDEQYF.

The rearrangement links TRBV11-2 to TRBJ2-1; 7 bases map to TRBD1. Trimming removed 0 bases from V and 5 bases from J; junction bases left unmatched: 1. CDR1 is SGHAT, CDR2 FQNNGV, per germline. The CDR3 contains 14 residues. The CDR3 region has the DNA TGTGCCAGCAGCTTAGATAGGGGGCACAATGAGCAGTTCTTC. It yields the protein CASSLDRGHNEQFF.

The chain carries TRBV19 and TRBJ1-1; D is perhaps TRBD1 (6 bases). Germline loops: CDR1 LNHDA, CDR2 SQIVND (reference sequence). V was cut by 6 bases and J by 3 bases, with 14 bases left in between. The CDR3 length is 14 residues. CDR3 in DNA: TGTGCCAGTAGATGGGGCAGGGGAGACACTGAAGCTTTCTTT. Protein sequence: CASRWGRGDTEAFF.

This clone was found a few times. The rearrangement joins TRBV6-1 to TRBJ1-6; the match to TRBD1 covers 9 bases. With V trimmed by 4 bases and J by 8 bases, 9 bases remained unmatched. Germline V gene data show CDR1 as MNHNS and CDR2 as SASEGT. The CDR3 has 16 residues. The CDR3 nucleotides read TGTGCCAGCAGTGTGGGACAGGGATCTCTTGATTCACCCCTCCACTTT. Translation gives CASSVGQGSLDSPLHF.

Here the CDR3 DNA reads TGTGCCAGCTCCCCCTCCAAGTTCGGTTCTGGGGCCAACGTCCTGACTTTC. It codes for CASSPSKFGSGANVLTF. V gene TRBV18 combines with J gene TRBJ2-6; unclear D gene. V gave up 6 bases and J gave up 1 base, with 16 bases separating them. Germline values: CDR1 KGHSH, CDR2 LQKENI. This CDR3 has 17 amino acids.

This chain joins TRBV19 and TRBJ2-5; 11 bases are shared with TRBD2. The V and J ends lost 5 bases and 2 bases, in that order; junction bases with no gene match: 7. In germline, CDR1 is LNHDA, CDR2 SQIVND (reference sequence). This CDR3 contains 16 residues. The CDR3 loop reads CASSSPSGGIQETQYF. CDR3 bases: TGTGCCAGTAGTTCACCTAGCGGGGGGATACAAGAGACCCAGTACTTC. The variable domain in full, with the rest retrieved from reference TRBV19 and TRBJ2-5, is DGGITQSPKYLFRKEGQNVTLSCEQNLNHDAMYWYRQDPGQGLRLIYYSQIVNDFQKGDIAEGYSVSREKKESFPLTVTSAQKNPTAFYLCASSSPSGGIQETQYFGPGTRLLVL.

The chain has TRBV27 and TRBJ1-2, with 7 bases that match TRBD1. CDR3 size: 14 residues. Trimming at V came to 3 bases and at J to 8 bases, leaving 9 bases not matched to a gene. In germline, CDR1 is MNHEY, CDR2 SMNVEV (reference sequence). This CDR3 reads CASSFKGTVRGYTF. In DNA, the CDR3 is TGTGCCAGCAGTTTTAAGGGGACAGTGCGGGGCTACACCTTC.

This chain joins TRBV18 and TRBJ1-4; unclear D gene. Germline V gene sequence: CDR1 KGHSH, CDR2 LQKENI. The CDR3 extends over 15 amino acids. Trimming left V 4 bases short and J 0 bases short, with 9 bases between. The CDR3 DNA reads as TGTGCCAGCTCACGACTTCGAACAACTAATGAAAAACTGTTTTTT. Its translation is CASSRLRTTNEKLFF.

The chain is built from TRBV11-2 and TRBJ1-6; D gene ambiguous. The germline V and J ends were trimmed by 7 bases and 10 bases, with 14 bases remaining between them. The germline gives CDR1 SGHAT, CDR2 FQNNGV. The CDR3 is 13 amino acids. The CDR3 loop is CASNRAPESPLHF. The CDR3 DNA sequence: TGTGCCAGCAACCGTGCCCCGGAGTCACCCCTCCACTTT. The full variable domain, in which reference TRBV11-2 and TRBJ1-6 provide the parts outside the CDR3, is EAGVAQSPRYKIIEKRQSVAFWCNPISGHATLYWYQQILGQGPKLLIQFQNNGVVDDSQLPKDRFSAERLKGVDSTLKIQPAKLEDSAVYLCASNRAPESPLHFGNGTRLTVT.

This clone was seen repeatedly, ten times or more. The chain links TRBV14 to TRBJ1-5; TRBD1 is a possible D gene (6 bases). Germline lookup yields CDR1 SGHDN and CDR2 FVKESK. Between the trimmed V and J ends, which lost 0 bases and 5 bases, there was a span of 14 bases. The CDR3 has 16 amino acids. As DNA, the CDR3 is TGTGCCAGCAGCCAAGAGGGCGGCAGGGGTGATCAGCCCCAGCATTTT. Translated: CASSQEGGRGDQPQHF.

The V gene is TRBV10-3, the J gene TRBJ1-2; maybe TRBD1 (6 bases). V lost 4 bases, J lost 8 bases, and 14 bases lay in between. The CDR3 loop spans 13 amino acids. Germline CDR1 ENHRY, CDR2 SYGVKD. Here the CDR3 reads CAISAGVVEGYTF. The CDR3 DNA reads as TGTGCCATCAGTGCAGGGGTAGTGGAGGGCTACACCTTC.

This chain joins TRBV30 and TRBJ1-2, with D perhaps matching TRBD1 (6 bases). CDR1 GTSNPN and CDR2 SVGIG come from the germline V gene (reference sequence). The CDR3 spans 13 residues. V shed 6 bases and J shed 4 bases, with 15 bases lying between them. CDR3 nucleotide sequence: TGTGCCTGCGGGACAACGTTTGGCTATGGCTACACCTTC. As protein: CACGTTFGYGYTF.

The chain is built from TRBV10-3 and TRBJ1-3; no reliable D call. Trimming stripped 2 bases from V and 2 bases from J, with 25 bases between. Per the germline V gene, CDR1 is ENHRY and CDR2 is SYGVKD. This CDR3 contains 20 residues. As DNA, the CDR3 is TGTGCCATCAGTGAGCCCACCATAACCGGGAGCCAAACCCCTGGAAACACCATATATTTT. Its translation is CAISEPTITGSQTPGNTIYF.

The V gene is TRBV10-3, the J gene TRBJ1-2; D is possibly TRBD1 (6 bases). Germline lookup yields CDR1 ENHRY and CDR2 SYGVKD. Trimming stripped 2 bases from V and 8 bases from J, with 15 bases between. The CDR3 loop spans 14 amino acids. The chain's CDR3 is CAISEEGGAWGYTF. CDR3 bases: TGTGCCATCAGTGAGGAGGGGGGGGCTTGGGGCTACACCTTC.

This clone occurred a few times. V gene TRBV6-1 combines with J gene TRBJ1-5; D not certain. The germline CDR1 and CDR2 sequences are MNHNS and SASEGT. The CDR3 spans 14 residues. With 2 bases removed from V and 8 bases from J, the gap between germline ends came to 13 bases. DNA of the CDR3: TGTGCCAGCAGTGAATATCAGGAAAAGGAGCCCCAGCATTTT. This codes for CASSEYQEKEPQHF.